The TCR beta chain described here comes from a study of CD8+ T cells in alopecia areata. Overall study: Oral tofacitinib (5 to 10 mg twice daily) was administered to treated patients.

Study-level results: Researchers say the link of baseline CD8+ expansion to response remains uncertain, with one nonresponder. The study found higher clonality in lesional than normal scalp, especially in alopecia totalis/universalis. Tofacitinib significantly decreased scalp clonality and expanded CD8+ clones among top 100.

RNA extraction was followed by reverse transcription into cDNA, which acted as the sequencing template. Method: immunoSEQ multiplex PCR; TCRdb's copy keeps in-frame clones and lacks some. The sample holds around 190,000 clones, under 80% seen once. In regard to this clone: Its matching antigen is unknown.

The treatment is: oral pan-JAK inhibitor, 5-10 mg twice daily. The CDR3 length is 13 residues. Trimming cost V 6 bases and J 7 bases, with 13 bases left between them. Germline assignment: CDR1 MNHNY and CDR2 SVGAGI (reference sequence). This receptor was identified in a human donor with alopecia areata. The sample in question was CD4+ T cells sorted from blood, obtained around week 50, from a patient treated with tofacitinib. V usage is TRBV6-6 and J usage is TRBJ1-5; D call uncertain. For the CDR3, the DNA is TGTGCCAGCAGACCCCTGGACGGACAGCCCCAGCATTTT. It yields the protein CASRPLDGQPQHF.